This T cell receptor beta chain was sequenced during a study of identifying expanded T cells in peripheral blood. CDR1 and CDR2 from the germline V gene are PRHDT and FYEKMQ (reference sequence). The CDR3 is made up of 22 amino acids. Trimming at V came to 1 base and at J to 4 bases, leaving 22 bases not matched to a gene. Generated by immunoSEQ multiplex PCR, the TCRdb table keeps only in-frame clones and is missing some. The sample lists under 150,000 clones; about 88% were seen once. Regarding this clone: The antigen remains unidentified.

General observations from the study: Two-week clone count variance significantly increased as total template count grew.

The TCR sequence derives from a person aged 18 to 70 in good health. The specimen sequenced was blood. V usage is TRBV13 and J usage is TRBJ2-2; TRBD1 matches at 9 bases. CDR3 DNA: TGTGCCAGCAGCTTAGAAGTGGGGAGGACAGGGGAAGTCCTGGGCACCACCGGGGAGCTGTTTTTT. Translated, it gives CASSLEVGRTGEVLGTTGELFF.